Listed here are 15 T cell receptor beta chains from one sample, sequenced in a study of cytomegalovirus exposure and HLA in healthy donors. In the PCR, 60 Vbeta and 13 Jbeta primers were used. Method: immunoSEQ multiplex PCR; TCRdb's copy keeps in-frame clones and lacks some. This sample has 150,000 to 200,000 clones, with approximately 81% found just once. The material sequenced was PBMCs. These receptors all come from a boy aged 5-17 years in good health and CMV-seronegative.

The CDR3 DNA sequence: TGTGCCTGGAGTACTAACCGGGACAGTAACCTCTACAATGAGCAGTTCTTC. This gives the protein CAWSTNRDSNLYNEQFF. The gene calls are TRBV30 and TRBJ2-1; 7 bases align to TRBD1. The CDR3 runs to 17 residues. Trimming took 2 bases from V and 3 from J; bases not matched to a gene: 13. Germline values: CDR1 GTSNPN, CDR2 SVGIG (reference sequence).

The V call is TRBV6-1, the J call TRBJ2-1; maybe TRBD1 (5 bases). This CDR3 region has 15 residues. Trimming took 2 bases from V and 9 from J, leaving 17 bases between them. Germline values: CDR1 MNHNS, CDR2 SASEGT. In nucleotides, the CDR3 is TGTGCCAGCAGTGAATTTAGACAGTCGTCAAGTGAGCAGTTCTTC. Its translation is CASSEFRQSSSEQFF.

The chain is built from TRBV6-6 and TRBJ2-2; tentatively, D is TRBD2 (6 bases). CDR3 length: 14 amino acids. Trimming removed 8 bases at V and 2 bases at J, with 12 bases between. The germline V gene encodes CDR1 MNHNY and CDR2 SVGAGI (reference sequence). As DNA, the CDR3 is TGTGCCAGCGCGGGGACGGTAAACACCGGGGAGCTGTTTTTT. This codes for CASAGTVNTGELFF.

This clone is a singleton in its sample. The V gene is TRBV27, the J gene TRBJ1-6; D remains ambiguous. CDR3 size: 11 residues. With 2 bases removed from V and 14 bases from J, the gap between germline ends came to 7 bases. From germline, CDR1 is MNHEY and CDR2 SMNVEV (reference sequence). CDR3 in amino acids: CASSLEGTLHF. In nucleotides, the CDR3 is TGTGCCAGCAGTTTAGAGGGTACCCTCCACTTT.

This rearrangement joins TRBV2 to TRBJ2-5; D possibly corresponds to TRBD1 (5 bases). The last part of the DNA fits TRBJ2-7 better; the J call may be wrong. The CDR3 sequence is 14 residues long. Looked up from germline, CDR1 is SNHLY and CDR2 is FYNNEI. The CDR3 loop reads CASSVDVRVYEQYF. As DNA, the CDR3 is TGTGCCAGCAGTGTTGATGTCAGGGTCTACGAGCAGTACTTC.

The chain carries TRBV5-1 and TRBJ2-7, with a tentative D call TRBD1 (5 bases). Germline V gene lookup returns CDR1 SGHRS and CDR2 YFSETQ. The CDR3 runs 16 residues. V dropped 0 bases and J dropped 0 bases, with 13 bases sitting between them. The CDR3 DNA follows: TGCGCCAGCAGCTTGGCCAGTGACAGATTCTCCTACGAGCAGTACTTC. Translating gives CASSLASDRFSYEQYF.

The V gene is TRBV27, the J gene TRBJ1-1, with D possibly matching TRBD1 (5 bases). The CDR3 is made up of 12 amino acids. V was clipped by 4 bases and J by 5 bases, with 8 bases between them. Germline V gene data show CDR1 as MNHEY and CDR2 as SMNVEV (reference sequence). CDR3 nucleotides: TGTGCCAGCAGTTCAGGGAAGACTGAAGCTTTCTTT. Protein: CASSSGKTEAFF.

This sequence joins TRBV28 and TRBJ2-1; 8 bases line up with TRBD2. Germline assignment: CDR1 MDHEN and CDR2 SYDVKM. The CDR3 runs 14 residues. Trimming took 2 bases from V and 6 from J; bases not matched to a gene: 3. CDR3 nucleotide sequence: TGTGCCAGCAGTTTAAGCGGGAGAGGCAATGAGCAGTTCTTC. Its protein is CASSLSGRGNEQFF.

The rearrangement joins TRBV6-5 to TRBJ1-2, with 7 bases that match TRBD1. With 4 bases clipped from V and 4 bases from J, the junction kept 6 bases outside the gene matches. The CDR3 has 14 amino acids. Germline assignment: CDR1 MNHEY and CDR2 SVGAGI. The CDR3 here is CASSSGQISYGYTF. CDR3 in DNA: TGTGCCAGCAGTTCGGGACAGATCAGCTATGGCTACACCTTC.

This chain links TRBV19 with TRBJ2-3; D not certain. The CDR3 runs to 14 residues. Germline CDR1 is LNHDA and CDR2 is SQIVND (reference sequence). V lost 3 bases and J 0 bases, leaving 7 bases between the germline ends. The CDR3 coding sequence is TGTGCCAGTAGTATCCTCTTAAGCACAGATACGCAGTATTTT. This encodes CASSILLSTDTQYF.

The rearrangement uses TRBV10-3 and TRBJ2-5; D may be TRBD1 (6 bases). The CDR3 contains 12 residues. V lost 10 bases to trimming and J lost 2 bases, with 11 bases between them. Germline V CDR1 and CDR2: ENHRY, SYGVKD. CDR3 residues: CATAGQQETQYF. CDR3 sequence (DNA): TGTGCCACGGCAGGACAGCAAGAGACCCAGTACTTC.

J is TRBJ1-1 and V is TRBV19, with TRBD1 as a possible D gene (5 bases). Germline CDR1 and CDR2: LNHDA and SQIVND (reference sequence). Trimming stripped 5 bases from V and 1 base from J, with 14 bases between. This CDR3 comprises 15 residues. The CDR3 reads CASSPPQVQNTEAFF. CDR3 bases: TGTGCCAGTAGTCCCCCACAGGTCCAGAACACTGAAGCTTTCTTT.

This rearrangement joins TRBV5-6 to TRBJ2-5, with TRBD2 matching 7 bases. Germline values: CDR1 SGHDT, CDR2 YYEEEE. Unmatched junction bases numbered 3, after V lost 4 bases and J lost 3 bases. The length of the CDR3 is 13 residues. The CDR3 DNA reads TGTGCCAGCAGCCGGCGGGGGAAAGAGACCCAGTACTTC. Protein: CASSRRGKETQYF.

Concerning this clone itself: This specimen includes other DNA sequences encoding the same CDR3. The rearrangement links TRBV10-3 to TRBJ2-7, with D possibly TRBD1 on 6 matching bases. V was shortened by 6 bases and J by 0 bases, with 9 bases between the two germline ends. The V gene's germline CDR1 is ENHRY and CDR2 SYGVKD. There are 13 residues in the CDR3. The DNA of the CDR3 is TGTGCCATCAGCAGGGACACCTCCTACGAGCAGTACTTC. Amino acids: CAISRDTSYEQYF.

This chain links TRBV25-1 with TRBJ2-1; perhaps TRBD2 as D (6 bases). Trimming stripped 6 bases from V and 3 bases from J, with 12 bases between. The germline CDR1 and CDR2 sequences are MGHDK and SYGVNS. CDR3 length equals 14 residues. For the CDR3, the DNA is TGTGCCAGCAGGTTTAGCGGATTCTACAATGAGCAGTTCTTC. Translated, it gives CASRFSGFYNEQFF.